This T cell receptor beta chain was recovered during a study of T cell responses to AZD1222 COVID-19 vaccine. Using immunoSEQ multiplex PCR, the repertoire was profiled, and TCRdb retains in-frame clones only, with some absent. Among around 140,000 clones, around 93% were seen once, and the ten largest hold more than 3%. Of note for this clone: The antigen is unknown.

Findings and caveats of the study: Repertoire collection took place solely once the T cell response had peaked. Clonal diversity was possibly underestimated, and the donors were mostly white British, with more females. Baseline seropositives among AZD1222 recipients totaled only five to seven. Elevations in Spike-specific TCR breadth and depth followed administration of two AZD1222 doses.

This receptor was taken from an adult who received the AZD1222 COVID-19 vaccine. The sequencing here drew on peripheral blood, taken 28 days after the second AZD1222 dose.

This CDR3 reads CASSGRQVGYGYTF. CDR3 DNA: TGTGCCAGCAGTGGCCGGCAGGTGGGGTATGGCTACACCTTC. The J gene is TRBJ1-2, the V gene TRBV2; no clear D. The germline CDR1 and CDR2 sequences are SNHLY and FYNNEI. CDR3 length: 14 residues. V dropped 4 bases and J dropped 5 bases, with 14 bases sitting between them.